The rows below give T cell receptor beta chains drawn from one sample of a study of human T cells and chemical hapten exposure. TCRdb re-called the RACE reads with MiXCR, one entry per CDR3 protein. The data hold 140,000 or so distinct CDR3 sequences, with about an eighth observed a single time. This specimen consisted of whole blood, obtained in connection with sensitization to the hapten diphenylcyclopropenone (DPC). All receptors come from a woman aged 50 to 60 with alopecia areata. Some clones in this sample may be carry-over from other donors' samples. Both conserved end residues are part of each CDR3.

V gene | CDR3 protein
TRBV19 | CASSIGGGYGYTF
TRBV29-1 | CSVDQGLNTEAFF
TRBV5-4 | CASSLASGRTHHEQYF
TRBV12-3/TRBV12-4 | CASTLGETQYF
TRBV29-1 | CSALTSGHYEQYF
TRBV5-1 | CASTSGRGETQYF
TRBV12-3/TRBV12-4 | CASSPPGTSGGKEQFF
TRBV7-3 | CASSPSGTLNTGELFF
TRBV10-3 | CAISESGGTQYF
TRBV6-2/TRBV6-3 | CASREGGYTF
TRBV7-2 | CASSFGGRGEQYF
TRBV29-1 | CSVEDPRGAGANVLTF
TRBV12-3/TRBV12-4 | CASSLARIPGIQYF
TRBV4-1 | CASRKGAATNEKLFF
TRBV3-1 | CASSQAGFGYTF
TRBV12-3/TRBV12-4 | CASSLTSGRAESWFF
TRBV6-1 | CASSEALGANVLTF
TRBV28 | CASMGGADHEQYF
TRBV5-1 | CASSLGPLGPDITLHF
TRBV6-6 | CAIHSSGANVLTF
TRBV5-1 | CASSLGPRTGELFF
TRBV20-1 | CSARDRGSISRSPLHF
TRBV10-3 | CAITADRDTEAFF
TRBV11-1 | CASSLGVTAPSEQYF
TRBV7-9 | CASSLAAGLATYEQYF
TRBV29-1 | CRDCEVTSDYNEQFF
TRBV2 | CASISDLLRGAFF
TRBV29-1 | CSVRGTGIYGYTF
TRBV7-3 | CASSLYTGELFF
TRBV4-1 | CASSQDQASRQFF
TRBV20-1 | CSATQSGIGKNIQYF
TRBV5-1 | CASSLVTGPPAYEQYF
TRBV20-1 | CSARGQYSNQPQHF
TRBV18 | CASSPVGGGYGYTF
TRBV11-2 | CASSSLRTGGNEKLFF
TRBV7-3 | CASSYGTPLGEQFF
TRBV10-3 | CAISGTANTEAFF
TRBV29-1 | CSVGGLQGRQETQYF
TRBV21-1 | CASSKVRGDFQKYEQYF
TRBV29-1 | CSARTSSYEQYF
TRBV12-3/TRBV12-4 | CASYQGASNYGYTF
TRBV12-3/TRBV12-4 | CASSRTGAGELFF
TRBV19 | CASSIRAPSNYGYTF
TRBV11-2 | CASSFKAGTFYEQYF
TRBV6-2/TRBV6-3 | CASSRNRDQLNEKLFF
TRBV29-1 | CSVEDWGGRETQYF